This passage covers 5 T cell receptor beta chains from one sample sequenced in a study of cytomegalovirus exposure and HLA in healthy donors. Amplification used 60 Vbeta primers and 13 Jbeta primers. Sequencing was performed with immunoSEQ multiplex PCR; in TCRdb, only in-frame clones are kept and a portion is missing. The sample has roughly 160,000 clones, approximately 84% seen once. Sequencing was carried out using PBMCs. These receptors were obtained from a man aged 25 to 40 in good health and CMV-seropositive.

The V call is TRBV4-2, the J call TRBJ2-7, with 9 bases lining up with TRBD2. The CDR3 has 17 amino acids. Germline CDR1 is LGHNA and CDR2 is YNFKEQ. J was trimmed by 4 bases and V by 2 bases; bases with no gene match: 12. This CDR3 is CASSQPDSGTSSYEQYF. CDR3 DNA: TGTGCCAGCAGCCAACCTGACTCCGGGACTAGCAGTTACGAGCAGTACTTC.

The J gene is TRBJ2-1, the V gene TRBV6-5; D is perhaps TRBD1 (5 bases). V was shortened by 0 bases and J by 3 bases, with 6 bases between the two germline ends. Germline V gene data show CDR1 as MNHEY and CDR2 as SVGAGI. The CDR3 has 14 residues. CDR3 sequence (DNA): TGTGCCAGCAGTTACTCTCAGGGCTACAATGAGCAGTTCTTC. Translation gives CASSYSQGYNEQFF.

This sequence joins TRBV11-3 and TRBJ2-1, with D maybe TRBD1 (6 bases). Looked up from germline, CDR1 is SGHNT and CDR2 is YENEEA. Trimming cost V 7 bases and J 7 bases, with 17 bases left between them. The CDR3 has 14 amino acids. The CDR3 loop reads CASNSGVNRNEQFF. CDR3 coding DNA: TGTGCCAGCAACTCAGGGGTGAATAGGAATGAGCAGTTCTTC.

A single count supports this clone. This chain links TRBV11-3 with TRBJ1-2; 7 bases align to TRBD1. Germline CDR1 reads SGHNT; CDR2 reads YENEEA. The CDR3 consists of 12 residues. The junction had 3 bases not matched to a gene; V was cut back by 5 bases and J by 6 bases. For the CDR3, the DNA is TGTGCCAGCAGCAGACAGGGAGATGGCTACACCTTC. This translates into CASSRQGDGYTF.

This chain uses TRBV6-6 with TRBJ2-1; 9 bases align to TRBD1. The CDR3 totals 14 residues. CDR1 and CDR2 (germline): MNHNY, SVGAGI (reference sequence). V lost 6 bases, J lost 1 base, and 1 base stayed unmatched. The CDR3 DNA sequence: TGTGCCAGCAGAGACAGGGGGTCCTACAATGAGCAGTTCTTC. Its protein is CASRDRGSYNEQFF.